Below, 5 T cell receptor beta chains from the same sample are listed, as sequenced in a study of cytomegalovirus exposure and HLA in healthy donors. Profiled with immunoSEQ multiplex PCR; TCRdb holds only in-frame clones, not every one. This sample yields 150,000 to 200,000 clones, of which about 85% are seen a single time; 2% to 2.5% belongs to the top ten. The sequencing input was PBMCs. The source of these receptors is a man aged 25 to 45 in good health and CMV-seropositive.

This clone was observed a few times. The chain joins TRBV11-2 to TRBJ2-3; 7 bases fit TRBD2. The CDR3 is made up of 13 amino acids. Germline CDR1 reads SGHAT; CDR2 reads FQNNGV. Trimming took 4 bases from V and 8 from J; bases not matched to a gene: 6. Here the CDR3 reads CASSSYSGGTQYF. CDR3 in DNA: TGTGCCAGCAGCTCCTACTCGGGGGGTACGCAGTATTTT.

The chain couples TRBV18 to TRBJ1-6, with D possibly TRBD1 on 5 matching bases. The CDR3 totals 19 residues. Trimming stripped 0 bases from V and 5 bases from J, with 20 bases between. The V gene's germline CDR1 is KGHSH and CDR2 LQKENI. Written as DNA, the CDR3 is TGTGCCAGCTCACCACCGGCGGCAGCTAAGGGGATAAATAATTCACCCCTCCACTTT. Translation: CASSPPAAAKGINNSPLHF.

The gene calls are TRBV30 and TRBJ2-3, with TRBD1 matching 9 bases. Per germline, CDR1 GTSNPN and CDR2 SVGIG (reference sequence). The CDR3 runs 14 residues. J was trimmed by 5 bases and V by 1 base; bases with no gene match: 4. The CDR3 loop is CAWSGQGDRDTQYF. For the CDR3, the DNA is TGTGCCTGGAGTGGACAGGGGGATAGAGATACGCAGTATTTT.

The chain carries TRBV10-1 and TRBJ2-7; 7 bases agree with TRBD1. Germline V gene lookup returns CDR1 WNHNN and CDR2 SYGVQD (reference sequence). The CDR3 totals 15 residues. With 6 bases clipped from V and 3 bases from J, the junction kept 11 bases outside the gene matches. The CDR3 DNA reads TGCGCCAGCAGCCGCGCCGGGACAGCCGACTACGAGCAGTACTTC. It specifies CASSRAGTADYEQYF.

CDR3 region: CASSSVYSGAGEQYF. The CDR3 coding sequence is TGTGCCAGCAGCTCGGTATATAGCGGGGCGGGAGAGCAGTACTTC. The chain has TRBV7-2 and TRBJ2-7; 8 bases map to TRBD2. This CDR3 has 15 residues. The J segment lost 7 bases and the V segment lost 4 bases, leaving 12 bases of the junction unmatched. Germline V gene sequence: CDR1 SGHTA, CDR2 FQGNSA.